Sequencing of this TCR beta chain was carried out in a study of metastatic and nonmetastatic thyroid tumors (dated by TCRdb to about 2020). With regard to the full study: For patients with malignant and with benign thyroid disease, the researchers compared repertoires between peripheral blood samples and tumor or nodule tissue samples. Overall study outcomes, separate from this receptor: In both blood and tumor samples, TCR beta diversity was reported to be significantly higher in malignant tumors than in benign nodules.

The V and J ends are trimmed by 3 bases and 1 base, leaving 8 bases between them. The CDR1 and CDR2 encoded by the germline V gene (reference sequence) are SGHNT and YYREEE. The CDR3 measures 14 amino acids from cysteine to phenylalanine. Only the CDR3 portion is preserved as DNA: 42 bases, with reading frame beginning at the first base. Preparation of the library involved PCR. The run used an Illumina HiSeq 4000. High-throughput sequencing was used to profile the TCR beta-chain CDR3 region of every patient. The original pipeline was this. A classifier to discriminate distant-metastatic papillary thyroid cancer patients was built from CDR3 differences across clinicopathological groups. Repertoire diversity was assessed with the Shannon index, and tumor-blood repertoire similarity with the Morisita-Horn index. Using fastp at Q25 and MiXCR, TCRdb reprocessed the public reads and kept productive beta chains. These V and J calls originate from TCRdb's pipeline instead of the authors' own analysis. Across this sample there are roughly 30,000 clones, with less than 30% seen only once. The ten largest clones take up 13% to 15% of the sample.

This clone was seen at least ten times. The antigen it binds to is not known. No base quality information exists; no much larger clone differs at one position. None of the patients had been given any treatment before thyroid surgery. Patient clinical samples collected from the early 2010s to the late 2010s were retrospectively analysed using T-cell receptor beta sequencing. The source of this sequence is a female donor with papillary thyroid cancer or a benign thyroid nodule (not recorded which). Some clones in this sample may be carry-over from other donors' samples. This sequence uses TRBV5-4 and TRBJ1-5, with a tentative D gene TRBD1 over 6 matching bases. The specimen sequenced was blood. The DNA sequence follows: TGTGCCAGCAGCTCTCAGGGGAGCAATCAGCCCCAGCATTTT. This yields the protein CASSSQGSNQPQHF.